The rows below give T cell receptor beta chains drawn from one sample of a study of molecular identifiers for immune sequencing clone quantification. MiXCR was run by TCRdb on the PCR reads, yielding one entry per CDR3 protein. The top ten clones hold around 0.86% of a sample with hundreds of thousands of distinct CDR3 sequences, around 20% of them seen once. The material sequenced was naive CD8+ T cells from blood, with Jurkat cell RNA spiked in. These TCRs come from a human donor in good health. Some libraries in this study had Jurkat cell RNA spiked in. CDR3s include the opening cysteine and the closing phenylalanine or tryptophan. D genes are given only for firm matches. Only some rows state a clone size, as once, few, many or a class for expanded clones.

few	TRBV30	.	TRBJ1-1	TGTGCCTGGGGGAACCTGAACACTGAAGCTTTCTTT	CAWGNLNTEAFF
.	TRBV4-1	TRBD1	TRBJ2-1	TGCGCCAGCAGCCAGGAGGACAGGGGGTCCTACAATGAGCAGTTCTTC	CASSQEDRGSYNEQFF
many	TRBV9	.	TRBJ2-3	TGTGCCAGCAGCGGCGGGGGCACAGATACGCAGTATTTT	CASSGGGTDTQYF
few	TRBV4-3	.	TRBJ2-1	TGCGCCAGCAGCCAAGATTTGACAGAATACAATGAGCAGTTCTTC	CASSQDLTEYNEQFF
many	TRBV5-1	.	TRBJ2-7	TGCGCCAGCAGCCCATTCCTTGGGTACGAGCAGTACTTC	CASSPFLGYEQYF
.	TRBV10-3	.	TRBJ2-7	TGTGCCATCAGTGAACCACCCTCCTACGAGCAGTACTTC	CAISEPPSYEQYF
many	TRBV4-3	.	TRBJ2-7	TGCGCCAGCAGCCAAGGGGGGATAGGCTACGAGCAGTACTTC	CASSQGGIGYEQYF
.	TRBV4-1	.	TRBJ1-3	TGCACCAGCAGCCAAGTGGCGGGGGCAACTGGAAACACCATATATTTT	CTSSQVAGATGNTIYF
.	TRBV6-5	.	TRBJ1-6	TGTGCCACCGGGACCTATAATTCACCCCTCCGCTTT	CATGTYNSPLRF
.	TRBV4-1	TRBD1	TRBJ1-5	TGCGCCAGCAGCCAAGATGGAACAGGGGTCACTCAGCCCCAGCATTTT	CASSQDGTGVTQPQHF
.	TRBV4-1	.	TRBJ1-3	TGCGCCAGCAGCCAAGACAGCTTAGCTGGAAACACCATATATTTT	CASSQDSLAGNTIYF
few	TRBV19	.	TRBJ2-3	TGTGCCAGTAGTAGGAGCGGCACAGATACGCAGTATTTT	CASSRSGTDTQYF
few	TRBV28	TRBD1	TRBJ2-7	TGTGCCAGCAGTGTACAGGGGGCAGGGAACGAGCAGTACTTC	CASSVQGAGNEQYF
many	TRBV6-5	TRBD1	TRBJ2-7	TGTGCCAGCAGTTACTTCCGGACAGGTCCGAACGAGCAGTACTTC	CASSYFRTGPNEQYF
few	TRBV12-3/TRBV12-4	TRBD1	TRBJ2-4	TGTGCCAGCAGTTTCTGGGACAGGGGGCCCCAGGAAAACATTCAGTACTTC	CASSFWDRGPQENIQYF
.	TRBV15	TRBD2	TRBJ2-3	TGTGCCACCAGCCAGTTGACTAGCGGGGCTGATACGCAGTATTTT	CATSQLTSGADTQYF
.	TRBV27	.	TRBJ1-2	TGTGCCAGCAGTCCCCTCCCCCCAGGGTACGAAGGTGGCTACACCTTC	CASSPLPPGYEGGYTF
many	TRBV4-1	.	TRBJ2-7	TGCGCCAGCAGCCAAGAAGAGGGTAGCACCTACGAGCAGTACTTC	CASSQEEGSTYEQYF
few	TRBV29-1	.	TRBJ1-1	TGCAGCACCGGGAGGGGGAACACTGAAGCTTTCTTT	CSTGRGNTEAFF
many	TRBV29-1	.	TRBJ2-1	TGCAGCGTTCCGGGAAACTCGGGTGAGCAGTTCTTC	CSVPGNSGEQFF
many	TRBV5-1	TRBD1	TRBJ2-3	TGCGCCAGCAGCCAATACAGGGGTCGAGGCACAGATACGCAGTATTTT	CASSQYRGRGTDTQYF
.	TRBV6-9	.	TRBJ2-7	TGTGCCAGCAGTTATTTGGGGGGGGCGGCGTCGTTCTACGAGCAGTACTTC	CASSYLGGAASFYEQYF
few	TRBV9	TRBD2	TRBJ2-5	TGTGCCAGCAGCGCCCCGACTAGCGGGATCCTCAGGGAGACCCAGTACTTC	CASSAPTSGILRETQYF
few	TRBV6-2/TRBV6-3	.	TRBJ1-5	TGTGCCAGCACCGCCTCGGGGGGTTATAGCAATCAGCCCCAGCATTTT	CASTASGGYSNQPQHF
few	TRBV9	TRBD1	TRBJ2-4	TGTGCCAGCAGCTCCCGGGACAGTGGAAATTTAAACATTCAGTACTTC	CASSSRDSGNLNIQYF
many	TRBV4-1	TRBD2	TRBJ2-1	TGCGCCAGCAGTCGTACTAGCGGGAGTATTTACAATGAGCAGTTCTTC	CASSRTSGSIYNEQFF
many	TRBV14	.	TRBJ2-7	TGTGCCAGCAGCCCGGACTTGGCGTCCTACGAGCAGTACTTC	CASSPDLASYEQYF
.	TRBV27	TRBD1	TRBJ1-6	TGTGCCAGCAGTCCTATGCCGGGACAGCATAATTCACCCCTCCGCTTT	CASSPMPGQHNSPLRF
few	TRBV2	.	TRBJ1-1	TGTGCCAGCAGTGAAGCGCTGGAGGGAAAAGGCACTGAAGCTTTCTTT	CASSEALEGKGTEAFF
few	TRBV27	.	TRBJ2-7	TGTGCCAGCAGTTTGCAGGTTGCCCCCGTCTACGAGCAGTACTTC	CASSLQVAPVYEQYF
.	TRBV13	TRBD2	TRBJ2-2	TGTGCCAGCAGCATAGCGGGCTGGCGGGCGAACACCGGGGAGCTGTTTTTT	CASSIAGWRANTGELFF
.	TRBV9	.	TRBJ2-6	TGTGCCGGCAGCGTGGATTCTTGGGACCTCTCTGGGACCAACGTCCTGACTTTC	CAGSVDSWDLSGTNVLTF
many	TRBV6-5	.	TRBJ1-4	TGTGCCAGCAGCCTGGCGAGTGGGTACTTAGAAAAACTGTTTTTT	CASSLASGYLEKLFF
many	TRBV9	.	TRBJ2-2	TGTGCCAGCAGCGTAGGAGGATCCGGGGAGCTGTTTTTT	CASSVGGSGELFF
many	TRBV29-1	.	TRBJ2-2	TGCAGCGTGAACGGGGCGGGGTCCGACACCGGGGAGCTGTTTTTT	CSVNGAGSDTGELFF
few	TRBV13	TRBD1	TRBJ2-1	TGTGCCAGCATACCTTCCGACAGGGTCGCCTACAATGAGCAGTTCTTC	CASIPSDRVAYNEQFF
many	TRBV2	TRBD1	TRBJ2-5	TGTGCCAGCAGTTACCAACTACAGGGGGCCCTCGAGGCCCAGTACTTC	CASSYQLQGALEAQYF
few	TRBV2	TRBD1	TRBJ2-2	TGTGCCGGACAGGACGTCCTAAATCGGAACACCGGGGAGCTGTTTTTT	CAGQDVLNRNTGELFF
many	TRBV29-1	.	TRBJ2-5	TGCAGCGTTCTGGGACCGACTAAGAAGGAGACCCAGTACTTC	CSVLGPTKKETQYF
many	TRBV7-9	.	TRBJ2-7	TGTGCCAGCAGCTCGACGGGCCGTCCCTACGAGCAGTACTTC	CASSSTGRPYEQYF
.	TRBV9	TRBD1	TRBJ2-5	TGTGCCAGCAGCGCTCCAGGGGGCTACCAAGAGACCCAGCACTTC	CASSAPGGYQETQHF
.	TRBV2	TRBD2	TRBJ2-1	TGTGCCAGCAGTGAGGGGGTAGCGGGGGTCTACAATGAGCAGTTCTTC	CASSEGVAGVYNEQFF
few	TRBV7-2	TRBD1	TRBJ2-7	TGTGCCAGCAGCTCGTGGACAGGGGGGCCCTACGAGCAGTACTTC	CASSSWTGGPYEQYF
many	TRBV19	.	TRBJ2-6	TGTGCCAGTAGAAGGGAAACCCTCTCTGGGGCCAACGTCCTGACTTTC	CASRRETLSGANVLTF